This T cell receptor beta chain was recovered during a study of cytomegalovirus exposure and HLA in healthy donors. PCR amplification relied on 60 Vbeta primers (plus 13 Jbeta primers). Assay: immunoSEQ multiplex PCR; the TCRdb copy retains only in-frame clones and omits some. Here the sample table reports 40,000 to 65,000 clones. The CDR3 spans 15 residues. V was clipped by 7 bases and J by 0 bases; unmatched bases: 4. The germline V gene encodes CDR1 SGDLS and CDR2 YYNGEE. The sequencing input was PBMCs. This receptor was obtained from a man between 40 and 49 years old in good health and CMV-seropositive. V and J are TRBV9 and TRBJ2-5; 12 nucleotides agree with TRBD2. CDR3 DNA: TGTGCCAGCGGGCGGACTAGCGGGGACCAAGAGACCCAGTACTTC. Translation: CASGRTSGDQETQYF.